The TCR beta chain under discussion was sequenced for a study of shared clonotypes between healthy human individuals. Investigators divided CD4+ cells into CD45RA+ naive and CD45RA-negative memory subsets. Profiling relied on immunoSEQ multiplex PCR, and the TCRdb table lists in-frame clones only, not all of them. The data show a few million clones, over 90% seen once. Sample: naive CD4+ T cells from PBMCs. Stated subset: CD45RA+ positively selected. The source is a man in his late teens or twenties in good health. Some clones in this sample may be carry-over from other donors' samples.

Here the CDR3 reads CASSKTLGGQNSNQPQHF. The CDR3 region has the DNA TGTGCCAGTAGTAAAACCTTAGGGGGACAGAATAGCAATCAGCCCCAGCATTTT. V is TRBV19 and J is TRBJ1-5; 7 bases are a match to TRBD1. The junction had 12 bases not matched to a gene; V was cut back by 4 bases and J by 0 bases. Germline CDR1 and CDR2: LNHDA and SQIVND (reference sequence). This CDR3 has 18 residues.